The 5 T cell receptor beta chains listed next were all sequenced from one sample in a study of CD8 T cells in ankylosing spondylitis. TCRdb used MiXCR to reprocess the 5' RACE reads, holding one entry per CDR3 protein. The sample holds about 360,000 distinct CDR3 sequences, 20% seen once. The sample comprised blood, either unsorted or a sorted T cell fraction (not recorded which). Source of these receptors: a male donor with ankylosing spondylitis or in good health (not recorded which).

The chain joins TRBV20-1 to TRBJ2-7; D perhaps matches TRBD1 (5 bases). The V gene's germline CDR1 is DFQATT and CDR2 SNEGSKA (reference sequence). This CDR3 spans 14 amino acids. Trimming took 6 bases from V and 5 from J, leaving 20 bases between them. The CDR3 loop reads CSAPPVGVLDEQYF. In DNA, the CDR3 is TGCAGTGCCCCCCCCGTAGGGGTACTCGACGAGCAGTACTTC.

This clonotype has a count of ten or more. V and J are TRBV13 and TRBJ2-7, with a weak D call TRBD2 (6 bases). Germline assignment: CDR1 PRHDT and CDR2 FYEKMQ (reference sequence). V was shortened by 1 base and J by 2 bases, with 9 bases between the two germline ends. The CDR3 spans 14 residues. The CDR3 region has the DNA TGTGCCAGCAGCTTAGTGGGGGGAACCTACGAGCAGTACTTC. It translates to CASSLVGGTYEQYF.

The chain is built from TRBV4-1 and TRBJ2-1; D gene unclear. V lost 4 bases and J lost 7, with 20 bases in between. CDR3 length equals 16 residues. Looked up from germline, CDR1 is MGHRA and CDR2 is YSYEKL. This CDR3 is CASSRTHNTLLNEQFF. CDR3 bases: TGCGCCAGCAGCCGTACCCACAACACTCTCCTGAATGAGCAGTTCTTC.

The chain is built from TRBV7-3 and TRBJ2-7, with 8 nucleotides matching TRBD1. The CDR3 has 15 residues. The V gene's germline CDR1 is SGHTA and CDR2 FQGTGA. V was pared by 5 bases and J by 2 bases, with 8 bases of the junction left unmatched. CDR3 protein: CASSPTRQGPYEQYF. In nucleotides, the CDR3 is TGTGCCAGCAGCCCCACTCGACAGGGGCCCTACGAGCAGTACTTC.

The chain is built from TRBV7-9 and TRBJ2-1; D call uncertain. The CDR3 is 15 amino acids. Trimming left V 5 bases short and J 2 bases short, with 13 bases between. CDR1 SEHNR and CDR2 FQNEAQ come from the germline V gene (reference sequence). The CDR3 DNA is TGTGCCAGCAGCCCCAGCGAACCGACCTACAATGAGCAGTTCTTC. Protein product: CASSPSEPTYNEQFF.